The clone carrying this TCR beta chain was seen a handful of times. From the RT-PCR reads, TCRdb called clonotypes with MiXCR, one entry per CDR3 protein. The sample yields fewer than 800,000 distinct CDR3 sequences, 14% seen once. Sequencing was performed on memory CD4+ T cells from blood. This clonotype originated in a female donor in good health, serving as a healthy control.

The CDR3 reads CASSRGRVGYTF. CDR3 coding DNA: TGTGCCAGCAGCAGGGGACGCGTCGGCTACACCTTC. This chain uses TRBV5-6 with TRBJ1-2; D perhaps matches TRBD1 (5 bases). The CDR3 covers 12 residues. Trimming cost V 4 bases and J 8 bases, with 12 bases left between them. Germline V gene data show CDR1 as SGHDT and CDR2 as YYEEEE. Based on the CDR3 plus reference TRBV5-6 and TRBJ1-2, the full variable domain is DAGVTQSPTHLIKTRGQQVTLRCSPKSGHDTVSWYQQALGQGPQFIFQYYEEEERQRGNFPDRFSGHQFPNYSSELNVNALLLGDSALYLCASSRGRVGYTFGSGTRLTVV.